This is a list of T cell receptor beta chains from one sample in a study of identical twins. TCRdb redid the calling of the 5' RACE reads with MiXCR, one entry per CDR3 protein. Of 410,000 or so distinct CDR3 sequences listed, under 20% are singletons. Source material: naive T cells sorted from blood. The receptors were sampled from a man aged 45-65 years in good health. The CDR3 runs from the conserved cysteine through the conserved F or W. The D gene is left open where the match is weak. Clone size appears in some rows only: once, few, many, or a class for an expanded clone.

>TRBV29-1|TRBJ2-2|.|.
CSVDAGNTGELFF
TGCAGCGTTGACGCGGGGAACACCGGGGAGCTGTTTTTT
>TRBV20-1|TRBJ2-2|TRBD2|few
CSARVSSGRARYTGELFF
TGCAGTGCTAGAGTTTCTAGCGGGAGGGCCAGGTACACCGGGGAGCTGTTTTTT
>TRBV29-1|TRBJ2-1|.|few
CSGETGTSSYNEQFF
TGCAGCGGGGAAACAGGGACCAGCTCCTACAATGAGCAGTTCTTC
>TRBV5-5|TRBJ1-4|.|few
CASSPGHELNEKLFF
TGTGCCAGCAGCCCGGGACACGAGCTTAATGAAAAACTGTTTTTT
>TRBV3-1|TRBJ2-1|TRBD2|many
CASSQVGRGGFDEQFF
TGTGCCAGCAGCCAAGTGGGACGGGGGGGATTCGATGAGCAGTTCTTC
>TRBV28|TRBJ1-6|.|.
CASSPYSRALGSPLHF
TGTGCCAGCAGTCCCTACAGCAGGGCTCTCGGTTCACCCCTCCACTTT
>TRBV20-1|TRBJ2-7|.|.
CSARGRASRYEQYF
TGCAGTGCTAGAGGTCGGGCCTCCAGATACGAGCAGTACTTC
>TRBV5-1|TRBJ2-2|.|many
CASSFRLGRTGELFF
TGCGCCAGCAGCTTCCGACTCGGCAGGACCGGGGAGCTGTTTTTT
>TRBV24-1|TRBJ2-1|.|many
CATSDLVGGNEQFF
TGTGCCACCAGTGATTTGGTGGGGGGCAATGAGCAGTTCTTC
>TRBV5-1|TRBJ1-4|TRBD1|many
CASSSRGGPNEKLFF
TGCGCCAGCAGCTCACGAGGGGGCCCTAATGAAAAACTGTTTTTT
>TRBV28|TRBJ2-7|.|.
CASSFSSGTLSYEQYF
TGTGCCAGCAGTTTTAGCTCCGGGACATTGTCCTACGAGCAGTACTTC
>TRBV12-3/TRBV12-4|TRBJ2-7|.|few
CASSHPGHTYEQYF
TGTGCCAGCAGTCATCCGGGACACACCTACGAGCAGTACTTC
>TRBV10-3|TRBJ2-3|TRBD2|.
CAISELRGGISTDTQYF
TGTGCCATCAGTGAGCTCCGCGGGGGGATTAGCACAGATACGCAGTATTTT
>TRBV5-1|TRBJ1-1|.|once
CASSLETPGAEAFF
TGCGCCAGCAGCTTGGAGACACCTGGGGCTGAAGCTTTCTTT
>TRBV5-6|TRBJ1-2|TRBD1|many
CASSFRDRGYGYTF
TGTGCCAGCAGCTTTAGGGACAGGGGATACGGCTACACCTTC
>TRBV7-2|TRBJ2-3|TRBD2|many
CASRLAGGDTQYF
TGTGCCAGCAGACTAGCGGGAGGAGATACGCAGTATTTT
>TRBV7-2|TRBJ2-1|.|.
CASSEIPGRDEQFF
TGTGCCAGCAGCGAAATCCCGGGTCGGGATGAGCAGTTCTTC
>TRBV29-1|TRBJ2-3|.|few
CSGRGTDTQYF
TGCAGCGGCAGGGGCACAGATACGCAGTATTTT
>TRBV7-2|TRBJ2-7|.|.
CASSLAATAYEQYF
TGTGCCAGCAGCTTAGCAGCGACAGCGTACGAGCAGTACTTC
>TRBV12-3/TRBV12-4|TRBJ2-5|.|few
CASSFVSPETQYF
TGTGCCAGCAGTTTTGTGTCACCAGAGACCCAGTACTTC
>TRBV11-1|TRBJ2-1|.|few
CASSPGLLQENEQFF
TGTGCCAGCAGCCCAGGACTCCTACAGGAGAATGAGCAGTTCTTC
>TRBV28|TRBJ2-7|TRBD1|.
CASSRDRTLVDEQYF
TGTGCCAGCAGTAGGGACAGGACCCTTGTAGACGAGCAGTACTTC
>TRBV11-2|TRBJ2-1|.|.
CASSLSLALYNEQFF
TGTGCCAGCAGCTTATCTCTAGCGCTGTACAATGAGCAGTTCTTC
>TRBV5-5|TRBJ1-4|.|few
CASSLGSRSTNEKLFF
TGTGCCAGCAGCTTAGGCAGCCGCTCAACTAATGAAAAACTGTTTTTT
>TRBV28|TRBJ2-3|TRBD1|few
CASSPGTGKGGDTQYF
TGTGCCAGCAGCCCGGGGACAGGGAAGGGTGGAGATACGCAGTATTTT
>TRBV6-1|TRBJ2-3|TRBD1|many
CASSGTGATDTQYF
TGTGCCAGCAGTGGGACAGGAGCGACAGATACGCAGTATTTT
>TRBV27|TRBJ2-1|TRBD1|many
CASSLDRGIEQFF
TGTGCCAGCAGTTTGGACAGGGGGATAGAGCAGTTCTTC
>TRBV20-1|TRBJ2-7|.|many
CSARPEIYEQYF
TGCAGTGCTAGGCCAGAGATCTACGAGCAGTACTTC
>TRBV28|TRBJ2-3|.|many
CASSQETAPEGTDTQYF
TGTGCCAGCAGTCAAGAGACAGCCCCGGAGGGGACAGATACGCAGTATTTT
>TRBV20-1|TRBJ2-3|TRBD2|.
CSASRLAARTDTQYF
TGCAGTGCTAGCCGGCTAGCGGCCCGCACAGATACGCAGTATTTT
>TRBV6-1|TRBJ1-2|TRBD1|few
CASRPPWGQGASYGYTF
TGTGCCAGCCGCCCCCCTTGGGGACAGGGGGCTAGCTATGGCTACACCTTC
>TRBV5-5|TRBJ2-1|.|.
CASSLDAGISYNEQFF
TGTGCCAGCAGCTTGGACGCGGGTATCTCCTACAATGAGCAGTTCTTC
>TRBV4-1|TRBJ2-3|TRBD2|few
CASSQVYAGETDTQYF
TGCGCCAGCAGCCAAGTATACGCGGGAGAGACAGATACGCAGTATTTT
>TRBV12-3/TRBV12-4|TRBJ2-3|TRBD2|.
CASQAGVSGF
TGTGCCAGCCAGGCGGGGGTTTCCGGTTTT
>TRBV4-3|TRBJ2-2|.|few
CASSQDRARGELFF
TGCGCCAGCAGCCAAGATCGAGCCAGGGGGGAGCTGTTTTTT
>TRBV4-2|TRBJ2-1|.|.
CVSSQEWGSLDNEQFF
TGTGTCAGCAGCCAAGAATGGGGGTCATTGGACAATGAGCAGTTCTTC
>TRBV5-1|TRBJ2-7|.|many
CASSRGVLSSYEQYF
TGCGCCAGCAGCCGCGGGGTACTGTCGTCCTACGAGCAGTACTTC
>TRBV15|TRBJ2-1|TRBD2|few
CATSTTSGGAYNEQFF
TGTGCCACCAGTACGACTAGCGGGGGGGCCTACAATGAGCAGTTCTTC
>TRBV27|TRBJ2-3|.|few
CASSLFVGSGDTQYF
TGTGCCAGCAGTTTATTTGTCGGGAGTGGAGATACGCAGTATTTT
>TRBV10-3|TRBJ2-2|.|.
CAISQGGTGELFF
TGTGCCATCAGCCAGGGGGGGACCGGGGAGCTGTTTTTT
>TRBV5-1|TRBJ2-7|.|few
CASSLASRVKSYEQYF
TGCGCCAGCAGCTTGGCTTCGCGGGTAAAGTCCTACGAGCAGTACTTC
>TRBV20-1|TRBJ1-1|.|.
CSARPLHGNTEAFF
TGCAGTGCTAGGCCCCTCCATGGGAACACTGAAGCTTTCTTT
>TRBV9|TRBJ2-7|TRBD1|few
CASSVEGDRAYEQYF
TGTGCCAGCAGCGTAGAAGGGGACAGAGCCTACGAGCAGTACTTC
>TRBV3-1|TRBJ2-3|.|few
CASSQVLSTDTQYF
TGTGCCAGCAGCCAAGTTTTAAGCACAGATACGCAGTATTTT
>TRBV15|TRBJ2-3|TRBD1|few
CATRPTGIDTQYF
TGTGCCACCAGACCGACAGGGATAGATACGCAGTATTTT
>TRBV4-2|TRBJ2-1|TRBD2|.
CASSLTLTSGRAGSYNEQFF
TGTGCCAGCAGCCTTACCCTGACTAGCGGGAGGGCCGGTTCCTACAATGAGCAGTTCTTC
>TRBV5-1|TRBJ2-7|.|many
CASSIAGSSYEQYF
TGCGCCAGCAGCATTGCGGGAAGCTCCTACGAGCAGTACTTC
>TRBV20-1|TRBJ2-7|TRBD2|.
CSAREGTAAGEQYF
TGCAGTGCTAGAGAGGGGACGGCAGCGGGGGAGCAGTACTTC
>TRBV28|TRBJ2-1|TRBD2|once
CASSLNPLAGVDEQFF
TGTGCCAGCAGTTTAAACCCACTAGCGGGAGTGGATGAGCAGTTCTTC
>TRBV28|TRBJ2-5|TRBD2|.
CASSFLSGGQETQYF
TGTGCCAGCAGTTTCCTGAGCGGGGGCCAAGAGACCCAGTACTTC
>TRBV27|TRBJ2-1|TRBD2|few
CASSLGTSGRYEQFF
TGTGCCAGCAGTTTAGGGACTAGCGGGAGGTATGAGCAGTTCTTC
>TRBV12-3/TRBV12-4|TRBJ1-4|TRBD1|few
CASRSIRGQRLGKLFF
TGTGCCAGCAGATCCATCAGGGGACAGAGGCTCGGAAAACTGTTTTTT
>TRBV5-1|TRBJ1-2|TRBD1|few
CASSGGTGHGYTF
TGCGCCAGCAGTGGAGGGACAGGGCATGGCTACACCTTC
>TRBV27|TRBJ2-7|TRBD2|.
CASKQGLAGGDEQYF
TGTGCCAGCAAACAGGGACTAGCGGGAGGCGACGAGCAGTACTTC
>TRBV4-3|TRBJ2-7|TRBD1|.
CASSQIAGTDEQYF
TGCGCCAGCAGCCAGATCGCAGGGACAGACGAGCAGTACTTC